Listed below are T cell receptor beta chains from one sample, sequenced in a study of cytomegalovirus exposure and HLA in healthy donors. Clones were sequenced by immunoSEQ multiplex PCR, and TCRdb holds only the in-frame ones, with some missing. The profile shows roughly 350,000 clones, more than 80% of them singletons. The sample consisted of PBMCs. These receptors all stem from a woman aged 18 to 35 in good health and CMV-seronegative. CDR3s include the opening cysteine and the closing phenylalanine or tryptophan. Each record gives: V gene, J gene, clone size, D gene, CDR3 DNA, CDR3 protein. A D gene is named only where the DNA matches it firmly. Clone sizes are given selectively: once, few, many, or a class where the clone is expanded.

TRBV7-2	TRBJ1-4	-	-	TGTGCCAGCAGCTTAGGGGCGGGACCCGCAACTAATGAAAAACTGTTTTTT	CASSLGAGPATNEKLFF
TRBV2	TRBJ2-2	-	-	TGTGCCAGCAGTGAGGAGGACCTATCCGTTGCCGGGGAGCTGTTTTTT	CASSEEDLSVAGELFF
TRBV6-1	TRBJ2-7	-	TRBD2	TGTGCCAGCTGGGTTCTAGCGGAGTACGAGCAGTACTTC	CASWVLAEYEQYF
TRBV7-2	TRBJ1-2	-	-	TGTGCCAGCAGCTTAGTGGGGCCTAACTATGGCTACACCTTC	CASSLVGPNYGYTF
TRBV4-3	TRBJ2-2	-	-	TGCGCCAGCAGCCAAGATCATTTGGGGGCCGGAACCGGGGAGCTGTTTTTT	CASSQDHLGAGTGELFF
TRBV5-7	TRBJ2-3	-	-	TGTGCCAGCAGCTTAGAGAGGGGGGGGTTCACAGATACGCAGTATTTT	CASSLERGGFTDTQYF
TRBV7-8	TRBJ2-7	-	TRBD1	TGTGCCAGCAGCTTAAGGGCGTCCGGGACAGGGGGCTACGAGCAGTACTTC	CASSLRASGTGGYEQYF
TRBV7-8	TRBJ2-7	-	TRBD2	TGTGCCAGCAGCTTAAAGGAACTAGCGGCAGTGGGGGACTACGAGCAGTACTTC	CASSLKELAAVGDYEQYF
TRBV7-2	TRBJ2-6	-	TRBD1	TGTGCCAGCAGCTTGAGGACAGGGGGCACTGATGGGGCCAACGTCCTGACTTTC	CASSLRTGGTDGANVLTF
TRBV4-1	TRBJ2-5	-	TRBD1	TGCGCCAGCAGCCCTCGACAGGGCCAAGAGACCCAGTACTTC	CASSPRQGQETQYF
TRBV2	TRBJ2-3	-	TRBD1	TGTGCCAGCAGGTGGCAGGGGGTGGCAGATACGCAGTATTTT	CASRWQGVADTQYF
TRBV5-6	TRBJ1-5	-	-	TGTGCCAGCAGCGTATCAGGGGTTGGAGACAATCAGCCCCAGCATTTT	CASSVSGVGDNQPQHF
TRBV4-3	TRBJ2-1	few	TRBD2	TGCGCCAGCAGCCCGGGGGCGGGAGGGCTGACCTACAATGAGCAGTTCTTC	CASSPGAGGLTYNEQFF